A selection of T cell receptor beta chains follows, all from one sample in a study of T cells in Graves' hyperthyroidism and ophthalmopathy. Each CDR3 protein is one row after TCRdb ran MiXCR on the multiplex PCR reads. Here the sample spans roughly 500,000 distinct CDR3 sequences, under 60% being singletons. Material: peripheral blood or thyroid tissue (not recorded which). The receptor set was obtained from an adult woman with Graves' disease, either hyperthyroidism or ophthalmopathy (not recorded which). Both conserved end residues are part of each CDR3. A D gene is named only where the DNA matches it firmly. Where a row states a size, it is once, few, many or the class of an expanded clone; other rows omit it.

V	D	J	size	DNA	CDR3
TRBV7-2	.	TRBJ2-5	.	TGTGCCAGCAGCCCCTGGAGAGACAATAACGGGGAGACCCAGTACTTC	CASSPWRDNNGETQYF
TRBV7-9	.	TRBJ1-2	.	.	CASSQGYGGYGCTF
TRBV7-9	TRBD2	TRBJ2-7	once	TGTGCCAGCAGTTCCGGACTAGCGGGAGGGCCGGTCGAGCAGTACTTC	CASSSGLAGGPVEQYF
TRBV15	.	TRBJ2-7	many	TGTGCCACCAGCAGAGAGGCGGTCTACGAGCAGTACTTC	CATSREAVYEQYF
TRBV20-1	.	TRBJ1-3	many	TGCAGTGCTAGAGATATGGAGGCAGGAATGTATGGAAACACCATATATTTT	CSARDMEAGMYGNTIYF
TRBV10-1	.	TRBJ2-2	.	TGTGCCAGCAGCCATACCCTAGACAGGAGGAACACCGGGGAGCTGTTTTTT	CASSHTLDRRNTGELFF
TRBV7-9	.	TRBJ2-7	many	TGTGCCAGCAGCTTAGGATGGTTGGCCGAGCAGTACTTC	CASSLGWLAEQYF
TRBV9	.	TRBJ1-1	.	TGTGCCAGCAGCCAAGAAGGGTCCAACACTGAAGCTTTCTTT	CASSQEGSNTEAFF
TRBV19	.	TRBJ1-2	many	TGTGCCAGTAGCCCAAGTGAGGGAGGGTACTATGGCTACACCTTC	CASSPSEGGYYGYTF
TRBV5-8	.	TRBJ1-2	.	TGTGCCAGCAGCTCCTGGAGGGACTTGGTTGGAAATGGCTACACCTTC	CASSSWRDLVGNGYTF
TRBV20-1	.	TRBJ1-4	.	TGCAACACTCGAGCGGCAGTTAATGAAAAACTGTTTTTT	CNTRAAVNEKLFF
TRBV7-3	TRBD1	TRBJ1-1	few	TGTGCCAGCAGTTTGACAGGGACAGCTTTCTTT	CASSLTGTAFF
TRBV12-3/TRBV12-4	TRBD1	TRBJ1-2	many	TGTGCCAGCAGTCTCAGTTTCCTGGCAGGGGGAAACTATGGCTACACCTTC	CASSLSFLAGGNYGYTF
TRBV2	.	TRBJ1-5	few	TGTGCCAGCAATGCAGGGGTTCTGGACAATCAGCCCCAGCATTTT	CASNAGVLDNQPQHF
TRBV10-1	.	TRBJ2-1	few	TGCGCCAGCTCCCCGGGGGGCGGGGAGCAGTTCTTC	CASSPGGGEQFF
TRBV7-6	.	TRBJ2-6	many	TGTGCCAGCAGCTCCAGGGGCTCTGGGGCCAACGTCCTGACTTTC	CASSSRGSGANVLTF
TRBV20-1	.	TRBJ1-5	.	TGCAGTGCTTCCCCCAAAGAGACCCAGCATTTT	CSASPKETQHF
TRBV7-6	TRBD1	TRBJ1-5	once	TGTGCCAGCAGCGTCAGGGGGGAGACCCAGCATTTT	CASSVRGETQHF
TRBV15	.	TRBJ2-7	many	TGTGCCACCAGCACTCGAGGGTCCCTACTCTCCTACGAGCAGTACTTC	CATSTRGSLLSYEQYF
TRBV7-9	TRBD2	TRBJ2-7	.	TGCGCCAGCGGCCTGGGACTAGCGGACTACGAGCAGTACTTC	CASGLGLADYEQYF
TRBV15	TRBD2	TRBJ2-1	many	TGTGCCACCAGCAGACCAGTAGCGGGAGATTACAATGAGCAGTTCTTC	CATSRPVAGDYNEQFF
TRBV7-2	.	TRBJ1-5	.	TGTGCCAGGGTACACAATCAGCCCCAGCATTTT	CARVHNQPQHF
TRBV24-1	.	TRBJ2-2	.	TGTGCCACCTCCTTAAAGGTTCAGAACACCGGGGAGCTGTTTTTT	CATSLKVQNTGELFF
TRBV10-3	TRBD2	TRBJ2-7	.	TGTGCCATCAGAACCGGGACTAGCTACGAGCAGTACTTC	CAIRTGTSYEQYF
TRBV29-1	.	TRBJ1-1	.	TGCAGCGTACGAGCCCCGGGCACCGAAGCTTTCTTT	CSVRAPGTEAFF
TRBV28	.	TRBJ2-5	few	TGTGCCACCTCCCTGAGGGTGGACAGTCCAGAGGGAGAGACCCAGTACTTC	CATSLRVDSPEGETQYF
TRBV20-1	.	TRBJ1-6	.	TGCAGTGCTAGCCAACCTTCGGGGGGCGTTCGGAATTCACCCCTCCACTTT	CSASQPSGGVRNSPLHF
TRBV7-3	TRBD2	TRBJ2-7	many	TGTGCCAGCAGTTCCGAGCCAGGACTAGCGTTTAACGAGCAGTACTTC	CASSSEPGLAFNEQYF
TRBV15	.	TRBJ1-5	.	TGTACCACCAGCAGAGAAGGGCAGCCCCAGCATTTT	CTTSREGQPQHF
TRBV10-3	TRBD1	TRBJ1-4	.	TGTGCCATCAGGGGACAGAAGGGGACTGAAAAACTGTTTTTT	CAIRGQKGTEKLFF
TRBV7-2	.	TRBJ1-2	many	TGTGCCAGCAGCTTAGCGTATTTGAGGGTTGGCTACACCTTC	CASSLAYLRVGYTF
TRBV7-2	TRBD2	TRBJ2-7	many	TGTGCCAGCAGCTTCGGGGCGGGAGGGCCCTACGAGCAGTACTTC	CASSFGAGGPYEQYF
TRBV9	TRBD2	TRBJ2-7	.	TGTGCTGACACCCATAGCGGGAGGGCCTACGAGCAGTACTTC	CADTHSGRAYEQYF
TRBV20-1	.	TRBJ1-6	.	TGCACGTTAGGGGATATCTCCTATAATTCACCCCTCCACTTT	CTLGDISYNSPLHF
TRBV12-3/TRBV12-4	TRBD1	TRBJ1-2	.	TGTGCCAGCAGTAGGGCGACAGGGGGAAACTATGGCTACACCTTC	CASSRATGGNYGYTF
TRBV29-1	.	TRBJ2-5	.	TGCAGCGCTTTTGAAGGGGGATTTGAGACCCAGTACTTC	CSAFEGGFETQYF
TRBV5-1	TRBD1	TRBJ1-1	many	TGCGCCAGCAGCAGAAAAACAGGGGCGAACACTGAAGCTTTCTTT	CASSRKTGANTEAFF
TRBV15	TRBD2	TRBJ2-7	many	TGTGCCACCAGCAGGACCGGGACTAGCGGCTACGAGCAGTACTTC	CATSRTGTSGYEQYF
TRBV10-3	.	TRBJ1-1	.	TGTGCCATCAGTGGGTACAGGGAAACGGGCACTGAAGCTTTCTTT	CAISGYRETGTEAFF
TRBV19	.	TRBJ2-6	.	TGTGCCAGTAGAGAGGGGGCCAACGTCCTGACTTTC	CASREGANVLTF
TRBV7-2	.	TRBJ1-4	.	TGTGCCAGCAGCGAATCCTACGTGGAAAAACTGTTTTTT	CASSESYVEKLFF
TRBV29-1	.	TRBJ2-1	few	TGCAGCGTTGCGACGAACAATGAGCAGTTCTTC	CSVATNNEQFF
TRBV10-3	.	TRBJ1-2	.	TGTGCCATTAGCCTTCTAGCGGGAGTGGAAGATGGCTACACCTTC	CAISLLAGVEDGYTF
TRBV5-1	.	TRBJ2-6	many	TGCGCCAGCAGCTTTGGACGATCTGGGGCCAACGTCCTGACTTTC	CASSFGRSGANVLTF
TRBV5-5	.	TRBJ1-1	many	TGTGCCAGCAGCTTCCACCCGAGGACTGAAGCTTTCTTT	CASSFHPRTEAFF
TRBV10-3	.	TRBJ2-5	once	TGTGCCATCAGTCGGGGAACAGGGATGATGGAGACCCAGTACTTC	CAISRGTGMMETQYF
TRBV7-9	TRBD1	TRBJ1-1	.	TGCGCCAGCAGCTCGGACAGGGTAGGGACTGAAGCTTTCTTT	CASSSDRVGTEAFF
TRBV9	.	TRBJ2-5	many	TGTGCCAGCAGCGTAGTAGGTCTCGGGGAGACCCAGTACTTC	CASSVVGLGETQYF
TRBV19	.	TRBJ1-5	.	TGTGCCAGTAGTGTGATTGGCAGGCCCAATAAGCCCCAGCATTTT	CASSVIGRPNKPQHF
TRBV14	.	TRBJ1-1	.	TGTGCCAGCAGCCAAGGATACCAGCGGTCGAACACTGAAGCTTTCTTT	CASSQGYQRSNTEAFF
TRBV5-1	.	TRBJ1-3	.	TGCGCCAGCATCCAGGATAGCGTTGGAAACACCATATATTTT	CASIQDSVGNTIYF
TRBV29-1	.	TRBJ1-2	few	TGCAGCGTGGAAGGCGTGGGTTATTATGGCTACACCTTC	CSVEGVGYYGYTF
TRBV5-1	.	TRBJ2-5	many	TGCGCCAGCAGCTTCTGGGGTGGAGAGACCCAGTACTTC	CASSFWGGETQYF